A single sample is the source of the 28 T cell receptor beta chains below, sequenced in a study of blood T cells in healthy people across ages. A second about 6 to 11 cycle PCR used barcoded and J-beta primers. TCRdb reanalysed the 5' RACE reads using MiXCR and keeps one entry per CDR3 protein. This repertoire shows roughly 730,000 distinct CDR3 sequences, more than 50% found once; its top ten account for around 25%. Material for sequencing was blood. These receptors were collected from a man aged 40-49 years in good health.

The rearrangement uses TRBV7-2 and TRBJ2-1; D remains unclear. This CDR3 spans 14 amino acids. CDR1 SGHTA and CDR2 FQGNSA come from the germline V gene. V shed 0 bases and J shed 4 bases, with 7 bases lying between them. This chain's CDR3 is CASSLAILYNEQFF. In DNA form, the CDR3 reads TGTGCCAGCAGCTTAGCGATCCTATACAATGAGCAGTTCTTC.

Many counts were recorded for this clonotype. At one end, the junction sequence differs from germline, possibly due to a read error. The chain carries TRBV5-1 and TRBJ2-7, with a tentative D call TRBD2 (6 bases). CDR1 and CDR2 from the germline V gene are SGHRS and YFSETQ. The CDR3 is 14 residues long. In nucleotides, the CDR3 is TGTGCCAGCAGCTTGGCGGGGACCCCCTACGAGCAGTACTTC. Its protein is CASSLAGTPYEQYF. Full variable domain (remainder filled in from reference TRBV5-1 and TRBJ2-7): KAGVTQTPRYLIKTRGQQVTLSCSPISGHRSVSWYQQTPGQGLQFLFEYFSETQRNKGNFPGRFSGRQFSNSRSEMNVSTLELGDSALYLCASSLAGTPYEQYFGPGTRLTVT.

This chain links TRBV28 with TRBJ2-5; 7 positions match TRBD2. The DNA end favors TRBJ2-7, so the J call may be wrong. The CDR3 has 14 amino acids. CDR1 and CDR2 from the germline V gene are MDHEN and SYDVKM. The CDR3 nucleotides read TGTGCCAGCAGGCTAGCTAGCGGAACCTACGAGCAGTACTTC. It yields the protein CASRLASGTYEQYF.

Of note for this clonotype: Germline and junction disagree at one end, which may indicate a read error. The rearrangement uses TRBV29-1 and TRBJ2-1, with D uncertain. CDR3 size: 13 residues. Germline CDR1 is SQVTM and CDR2 is ANQGSEA. The CDR3 DNA reads as TGCAGCGTTGAAGAGGGTAACTACAATGAGCTGTTCTTC. Protein: CSVEEGNYNELFF.

V is TRBV4-3 and J is TRBJ1-1; D is ambiguous. The CDR3 contains 17 residues. V lost 6 bases to trimming and J lost 0 bases, with 20 bases between them. Germline V gene sequence: CDR1 LGHNA, CDR2 YSLEER. The CDR3 is CASSQPTSGMMNTEAFF. CDR3 bases: TGCGCCAGCAGTCAGCCGACTTCAGGTATGATGAACACTGAAGCTTTCTTT.

The sample holds one count of this clonotype. The chain carries TRBV12-3 or TRBV12-4 and TRBJ2-5; 9 nucleotides line up with TRBD2. V gave up 3 bases and J gave up 11 bases; unmatched junction bases: 16. The CDR3 is 16 amino acids. In DNA, the CDR3 is TGTGCCAGCAGTTTTGAGGTAGCGGGAGCCTACAATGAGCAGTACTTC. Protein: CASSFEVAGAYNEQYF.

The CDR3 is CSAREAGGSYEQYF. The DNA for the CDR3 is TGCAGTGCTAGGGAGGCGGGTGGCTCCTACGAGCAGTACTTC. The V gene is TRBV20-1, the J gene TRBJ2-7, with D perhaps TRBD2 (5 bases). Trimming cost V 3 bases and J 0 bases, with 12 bases left between them. The CDR3 has 14 residues. In germline, CDR1 is DFQATT, CDR2 SNEGSKA (reference sequence).

This clonotype was seen only a few times. The V and J genes are TRBV20-1 and TRBJ1-4; D unresolved. From germline, CDR1 is DFQATT and CDR2 SNEGSKA (reference sequence). The V gene lost 0 bases and the J gene lost 8 bases, with 16 bases spanning the gap. The CDR3 contains 15 residues. CDR3 coding DNA: TGCAGTGCTAGAGATCCAAAGGAAGCCAAGGAAAAACTGTTTTTT. Translation gives CSARDPKEAKEKLFF.

This clonotype was counted between two and nine times. V and J are TRBV15 and TRBJ2-7; D is possibly TRBD1 (5 bases). Trimming shortened V by 0 bases and J by 4 bases, and 7 bases separated the two germline ends. Germline-derived CDR1 and CDR2 are LNHNV and YYDKDF (reference sequence). The CDR3 sequence is 13 residues long. The chain's CDR3 is CATSRERQYEQYF. The CDR3 coding sequence is TGTGCCACCAGCAGAGAACGACAGTACGAGCAGTACTTC.

The gene calls are TRBV20-1 and TRBJ2-1; 13 positions match TRBD2. The CDR3 is made up of 15 amino acids. The germline CDR1 and CDR2 sequences are DFQATT and SNEGSKA (reference sequence). V dropped 6 bases and J dropped 8; count of bases not matched to a gene: 10. The CDR3 sequence is CSADPRTSGSDEQFF. CDR3 bases: TGCAGTGCCGACCCCAGGACTAGCGGGAGTGATGAGCAGTTCTTC.

The J gene is TRBJ2-6, the V gene TRBV7-9, with 7 nucleotides matching TRBD1. There are 18 residues in the CDR3. Per the germline V gene, CDR1 is SEHNR and CDR2 is FQNEAQ (reference sequence). J lost 0 bases, V lost 3 bases, and 8 bases had no gene match. The CDR3 DNA is TGTGCCAGCAGCTTTCTTCCGGGACAGAGCTCTGGGGCCAACGTCCTGACTTTC. It is translated as CASSFLPGQSSGANVLTF.

This rearrangement joins TRBV20-1 to TRBJ2-1; no firm D call. This CDR3 has 11 residues. The V end lost 3 bases, the J end lost 5 bases, and 5 bases lay between the germline ends. Per the germline V gene, CDR1 is DFQATT and CDR2 is SNEGSKA (reference sequence). CDR3 DNA: TGCAGTGCTAGGATTCACAATGAGCAGTTCTTC. It encodes CSARIHNEQFF.

This clonotype was seen a few times. V is TRBV20-1 and J is TRBJ1-2; no reliable D call. CDR1 is DFQATT, CDR2 SNEGSKA, per germline (reference sequence). The V and J ends lost 1 base and 4 bases respectively, with 13 bases between them. The CDR3 extends over 14 amino acids. CDR3 amino acids: CSARAHAGGYGYTF. Written as DNA, the CDR3 is TGCAGTGCTAGAGCTCACGCAGGCGGCTATGGCTACACCTTC.

The chain combines TRBV9 with TRBJ2-7, with D perhaps TRBD1 or TRBD2 (5 bases each). The length of the CDR3 is 15 residues. V was shortened by 4 bases and J by 0 bases, with 14 bases between the two germline ends. In germline, CDR1 is SGDLS, CDR2 YYNGEE. Here the CDR3 reads CASSTGTAFSYEQYF. CDR3 DNA sequence: TGTGCCAGCAGCACGGGGACGGCCTTCTCCTACGAGCAGTACTTC.

The chain uses TRBV7-3 and TRBJ2-1; D could derive from TRBD1 or TRBD2 (5 bases each). CDR1 SGHTA and CDR2 FQGTGA come from the germline V gene. The CDR3 has 12 amino acids. The V end was cut by 3 bases, the J end by 9 bases, with 9 bases between. The CDR3 is CASSFDSGEQFF. CDR3 nucleotides: TGTGCCAGCAGCTTCGACAGCGGTGAGCAGTTCTTC. The whole variable domain, filled in from reference TRBV7-3 and TRBJ2-1, reads GAGVSQTPSNKVTEKGKYVELRCDPISGHTALYWYRQSLGQGPEFLIYFQGTGAADDSGLPNDRFFAVRPEGSVSTLKIQRTERGDSAVYLCASSFDSGEQFFGPGTRLTVL.

The chain is built from TRBV4-3 and TRBJ2-3, with TRBD2 identical over 7 bases. CDR3 size: 17 residues. Looked up from germline, CDR1 is LGHNA and CDR2 is YSLEER. V trimming: 0 bases; J trimming: 2 bases; junction bases outside the gene matches: 8. The CDR3 DNA reads as TGCGCCAGCAGCCAAGATTTGGCGGGAGCTTACACAGATACGCAGTATTTT. Encoded protein: CASSQDLAGAYTDTQYF.

The table lists this clonotype with a few counts. J is TRBJ2-4 and V is TRBV4-2; 8 bases are a match to TRBD2. CDR3 length equals 16 residues. J lost 4 bases, V lost 3 bases, and 8 bases had no gene match. CDR1 LGHNA and CDR2 YNFKEQ come from the germline V gene. Written as DNA, the CDR3 is TGTGCCAGCAGCCAGGGATCGGGAGGGCCAAAAAACATTCAGTACTTC. Protein product: CASSQGSGGPKNIQYF.

The genes are TRBV9 and TRBJ1-4, with TRBD1 identical over 7 bases. Germline CDR1 is SGDLS and CDR2 is YYNGEE. V gave up 0 bases and J gave up 0 bases; unmatched junction bases: 11. There are 19 residues in the CDR3. CDR3 sequence (DNA): TGTGCCAGCAGCGTAGGAGGGACAGTCGTCCATGCAACTAATGAAAAACTGTTTTTT. Its translation is CASSVGGTVVHATNEKLFF.

This clonotype has just a few counts. V usage is TRBV20-1 and J usage is TRBJ2-5; 8 bases agree with TRBD2. Germline CDR1 reads DFQATT; CDR2 reads SNEGSKA (reference sequence). This CDR3 comprises 17 residues. V lost 4 bases and J lost 2; bases outside the gene matches: 15. This CDR3 reads CSAKLSGLAKMQETQYF. Written as DNA, the CDR3 is TGCAGTGCTAAATTATCCGGACTAGCTAAGATGCAAGAGACCCAGTACTTC.

As regards this clonotype: An end of the junction does not agree with germline; a read error may underlie this. The chain recombines TRBV6-5 with TRBJ2-1, with unresolved D. The CDR3 has 16 residues. Germline-derived CDR1 and CDR2 are MNHEY and SVGAGI. DNA of the CDR3: TGTGCCAGCAGTTACTCCAACCCACAGATCAGCAATGAGCGGTTCTTC. Translating gives CASSYSNPQISNERFF.

The chain uses TRBV7-9 and TRBJ2-5; TRBD1 matches 7 bases. The junction had 5 bases not matched to a gene; V was cut back by 5 bases and J by 2 bases. This CDR3 contains 14 residues. Germline CDR1 reads SEHNR; CDR2 reads FQNEAQ (reference sequence). CDR3 amino acids: CASSISGQQETQYF. The CDR3 DNA reads as TGTGCCAGCAGCATCTCGGGACAGCAAGAGACCCAGTACTTC.

The chain has TRBV20-1 and TRBJ2-5, with 9 bases matching TRBD1. Per the germline V gene, CDR1 is DFQATT and CDR2 is SNEGSKA (reference sequence). The CDR3 runs 15 residues. The trim removed 2 bases at V and 3 bases at J, leaving 7 bases unmatched. The CDR3 sequence: CSARLGTGMKETQYF. The CDR3 DNA sequence: TGCAGTGCTAGATTGGGGACAGGGATGAAAGAGACCCAGTACTTC.

The V and J genes are TRBV5-1 and TRBJ2-7; D remains unclear. The CDR3 sequence is 14 residues long. V lost 4 bases, J lost 1 base, and 12 bases lay in between. Germline-derived CDR1 and CDR2 are SGHRS and YFSETQ. The CDR3 DNA sequence: TGCGCCAGCAGCCCCCACCAGAATTCCTACGAGCAGTACTTC. It codes for CASSPHQNSYEQYF. The variable domain in full, completed from reference TRBV5-1 and TRBJ2-7, reads KAGVTQTPRYLIKTRGQQVTLSCSPISGHRSVSWYQQTPGQGLQFLFEYFSETQRNKGNFPGRFSGRQFSNSRSEMNVSTLELGDSALYLCASSPHQNSYEQYFGPGTRLTVT.

The rearrangement links TRBV24-1 to TRBJ2-3, with D perhaps matching TRBD1 (5 bases). Trimming pared 7 bases from V and 2 bases from J, leaving 15 bases between. Looked up from germline, CDR1 is KGHDR and CDR2 is SFDVKD. The CDR3 loop spans 15 amino acids. DNA for the CDR3: TGTGCCACCAGCCCAGGGAATCACGCCACAGATACGCAGTATTTT. Translating gives CATSPGNHATDTQYF.

The chain employs TRBV28 and TRBJ1-6; D is perhaps TRBD1 (5 bases). Germline loops: CDR1 MDHEN, CDR2 SYDVKM. The ends were cut back, 7 bases at V and 7 bases at J, with 14 bases in the middle. The CDR3 sequence is 14 residues long. The CDR3 reads CASTGGVGNSPLHF. In DNA form, the CDR3 reads TGTGCCAGCACCGGGGGGGTTGGAAATTCACCCCTCCACTTT.

This clonotype was recorded once. The chain has TRBV15 and TRBJ2-1; D unclear. Germline V gives CDR1 LNHNV, CDR2 YYDKDF (reference sequence). The V and J ends lost 0 bases and 7 bases respectively, with 16 bases between them. The CDR3 length is 16 residues. CDR3 amino acids: CATSRDIAQPWNEQFF. The CDR3 DNA is TGTGCCACCAGCAGAGATATAGCTCAACCATGGAATGAGCAGTTCTTC.

This chain uses TRBV5-1 with TRBJ2-5; a possible D gene is TRBD2 (5 bases). Trimming stripped 4 bases from V and 11 bases from J, with 12 bases between. CDR1 is SGHRS and CDR2 is YFSETQ in the germline V gene. This CDR3 is 11 amino acids long. CDR3 bases: TGCGCCAGCAGCGATTCGAGGGAGCAGTACTTC. This codes for CASSDSREQYF.

CDR3 bases: TGTGCCAGCAGCTTAGTAATAGCGGGAGTCCCCAATGAGCAGTTCTTC. It is translated as CASSLVIAGVPNEQFF. The chain couples TRBV11-3 to TRBJ2-1, with 9 bases fitting TRBD2. The CDR3 is made up of 16 amino acids. The V gene end was trimmed by 1 base and the J gene end by 6 bases; junction bases not matched to a gene: 7. Germline loops: CDR1 SGHNT, CDR2 YENEEA.